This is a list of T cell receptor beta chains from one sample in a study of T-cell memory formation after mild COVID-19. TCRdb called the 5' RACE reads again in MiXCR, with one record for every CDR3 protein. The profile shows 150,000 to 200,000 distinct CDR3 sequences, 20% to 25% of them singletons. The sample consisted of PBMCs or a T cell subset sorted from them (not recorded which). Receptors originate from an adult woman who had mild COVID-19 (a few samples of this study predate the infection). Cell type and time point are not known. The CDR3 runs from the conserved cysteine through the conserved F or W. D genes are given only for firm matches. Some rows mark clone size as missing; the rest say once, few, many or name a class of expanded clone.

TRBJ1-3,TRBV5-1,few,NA,CASSPRAEGSVGNTIYF,TGCGCCAGCAGCCCTCGGGCGGAGGGGTCGGTTGGAAACACCATATATTTT
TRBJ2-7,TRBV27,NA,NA,CASSLSMGRQGLYEQYF,TGTGCCAGCAGTTTATCGATGGGACGACAGGGACTGTACGAGCAGTACTTC
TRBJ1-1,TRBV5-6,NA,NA,CASSLLGAEAFF,TGTGCCAGCAGCTTGTTGGGGGCTGAAGCTTTCTTT
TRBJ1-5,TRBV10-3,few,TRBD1,CAISESQGQGSQPQHF,TGTGCCATCAGTGAGTCTCAAGGACAGGGGAGTCAGCCCCAGCATTTT
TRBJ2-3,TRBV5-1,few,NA,CASREGTDTQYF,TGCGCCAGCAGGGAGGGCACAGATACGCAGTATTTT
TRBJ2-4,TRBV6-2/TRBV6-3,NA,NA,CASSYSGRLAKNIQYF,TGTGCCAGCAGTTACTCTGGCCGACTAGCCAAAAACATTCAGTACTTC
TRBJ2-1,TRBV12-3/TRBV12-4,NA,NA,CASSLITGDPYNEQFF,TGTGCCAGCAGTTTAATTACCGGGGACCCCTACAATGAGCAGTTCTTC
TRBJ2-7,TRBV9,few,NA,CASSGLGDEQYF,TGTGCCAGCAGCGGACTAGGTGACGAGCAGTACTTC
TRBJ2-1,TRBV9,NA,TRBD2,CASSANPGAGGYNEQFF,TGTGCCAGCAGCGCCAACCCCGGGGCGGGGGGCTACAATGAGCAGTTCTTC
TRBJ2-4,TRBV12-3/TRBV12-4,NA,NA,CASSLEGLWDIQYF,TGTGCCAGCAGTCTGGAGGGCCTTTGGGACATTCAGTACTTC
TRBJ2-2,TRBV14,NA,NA,CASSHLDGANTGELFF,TGTGCCAGCAGCCACCTGGACGGCGCGAACACCGGGGAGCTGTTTTTT
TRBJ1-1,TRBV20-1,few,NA,CSARGGKPEAFF,TGCAGTGCTAGAGGGGGGAAACCTGAAGCTTTCTTT
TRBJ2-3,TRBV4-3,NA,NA,CASSQEGVPTDTQYF,TGCGCCAGCAGCCAAGAAGGAGTTCCCACAGATACGCAGTATTTT
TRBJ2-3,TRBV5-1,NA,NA,CASSPSSTWSDTQYF,TGCGCCAGCAGCCCCAGTAGTACATGGTCGGATACGCAGTATTTT
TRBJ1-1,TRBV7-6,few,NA,CASSHGVGGTEAFF,TGTGCCAGCAGCCATGGGGTGGGAGGTACTGAAGCTTTCTTT
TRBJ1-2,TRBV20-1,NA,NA,CSAPQGPLNYGYTF,TGCAGTGCCCCACAGGGACCCCTTAACTATGGCTACACCTTC
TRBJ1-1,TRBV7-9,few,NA,CASSFGGSGTEAFF,TGTGCCAGCAGCTTCGGGGGGAGTGGAACTGAAGCTTTCTTT
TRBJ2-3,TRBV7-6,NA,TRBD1,CASSRTGDVLDTQYF,TGTGCCAGCAGCAGGACAGGGGATGTATTAGATACGCAGTATTTT
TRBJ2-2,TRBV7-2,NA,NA,CASSLPAGTFNTGELFF,TGTGCCAGCAGCTTACCAGCCGGGACTTTTAACACCGGGGAGCTGTTTTTT
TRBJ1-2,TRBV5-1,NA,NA,CASSLVSDYGYTF,TGCGCCAGCAGCTTAGTCTCCGATTATGGCTACACCTTC
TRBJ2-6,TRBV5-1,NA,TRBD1,CASSLGQGSSGANVLTF,TGCGCCAGCAGCTTGGGACAGGGAAGCTCTGGGGCCAACGTCCTGACTTTC
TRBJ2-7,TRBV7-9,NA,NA,CASSSQGRSYEQYF,TGTGCCAGCAGCTCCCAGGGCAGATCCTACGAGCAGTACTTC
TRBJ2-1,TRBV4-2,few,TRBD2,CASSDAGTSYNEQFF,TGTGCCAGCAGTGATGCCGGGACTAGTTACAATGAGCAGTTCTTC
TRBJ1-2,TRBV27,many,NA,CASSTAQGGYTF,TGTGCCAGCAGCACCGCTCAGGGTGGCTACACCTTC
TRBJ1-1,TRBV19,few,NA,CASSPGPSEAFF,TGTGCCAGTAGTCCCGGACCGTCTGAAGCTTTCTTT
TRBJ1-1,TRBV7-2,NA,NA,CASSFLPLVTEAFF,TGTGCCAGCAGCTTCCTTCCCTTGGTCACTGAAGCTTTCTTT
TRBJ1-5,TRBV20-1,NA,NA,CSARDLKGNQPQHF,TGCAGTGCTAGAGATCTGAAGGGCAATCAGCCCCAGCATTTT
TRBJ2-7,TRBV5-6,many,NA,CASSLDPREQYF,TGTGCCAGCAGCTTGGACCCGCGTGAGCAGTACTTC
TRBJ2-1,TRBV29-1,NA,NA,CSVDPIEGARYNEQFF,TGCAGCGTTGACCCTATCGAAGGGGCCCGTTACAATGAGCAGTTCTTC
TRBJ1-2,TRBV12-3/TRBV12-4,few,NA,CASSPGGFRGYTF,TGTGCCAGCAGTCCCGGCGGTTTCCGTGGCTACACCTTC
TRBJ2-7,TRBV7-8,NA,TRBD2,CASSEEIAGYEQYF,TGTGCCAGCAGCGAGGAAATAGCGGGTTACGAGCAGTACTTC
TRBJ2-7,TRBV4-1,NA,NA,CASSQGHNLGEQYF,TGCGCCAGCAGCCAAGGGCATAACCTGGGCGAGCAGTACTTC
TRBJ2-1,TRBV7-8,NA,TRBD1,CASSPWTGGPNEQFF,TGTGCCAGCAGCCCTTGGACAGGGGGGCCCAATGAGCAGTTCTTC
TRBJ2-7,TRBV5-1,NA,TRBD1,CASRRQGSRGGEQYF,TGCGCCAGCAGAAGACAGGGGTCGAGAGGGGGCGAGCAGTACTTC
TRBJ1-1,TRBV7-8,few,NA,CASYPVVGADTEAFF,TGTGCCAGCTATCCAGTGGTGGGGGCGGACACTGAAGCTTTCTTT
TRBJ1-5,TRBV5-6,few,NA,CASSLSGRVQPQHF,TGTGCCAGCAGCTTGTCGGGGAGGGTTCAGCCCCAGCATTTT
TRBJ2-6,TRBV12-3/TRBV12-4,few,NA,CASSSTGIGISGANVLTF,TGTGCCAGCAGCAGTACAGGGATTGGGATCTCTGGGGCCAACGTCCTGACTTTC
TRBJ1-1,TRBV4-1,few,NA,CASSQWDTNTEAFF,TGCGCCAGCAGCCAGTGGGACACGAACACTGAAGCTTTCTTT
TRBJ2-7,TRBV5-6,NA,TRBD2,CASSLFFSGLATYEQYF,TGTGCCAGCAGCTTGTTTTTCTCTGGACTAGCGACCTACGAGCAGTACTTC
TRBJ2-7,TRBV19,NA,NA,CASSMMAGSYEQYF,TGTGCCAGTAGTATGATGGCAGGCTCCTACGAGCAGTACTTC
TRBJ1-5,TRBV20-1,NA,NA,CSAINGWDGESQPQHF,TGCAGTGCCATAAACGGCTGGGACGGGGAGAGTCAGCCCCAGCATTTT
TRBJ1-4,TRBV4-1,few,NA,CASSQDGGSGEKLFF,TGCGCCAGCAGCCAAGACGGCGGATCAGGGGAAAAACTGTTTTTT
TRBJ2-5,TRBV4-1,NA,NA,CASSQDIGDRETQYF,TGCGCCAGCAGCCAAGATATCGGGGATCGAGAGACCCAGTACTTC
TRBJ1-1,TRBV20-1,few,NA,CSASGLYGAFF,TGCAGTGCTAGCGGCTTGTACGGAGCTTTCTTT
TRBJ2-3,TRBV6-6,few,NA,CASSYSGGTFTDTQYF,TGTGCCAGCAGTTATAGTGGGGGGACCTTCACAGATACGCAGTATTTT
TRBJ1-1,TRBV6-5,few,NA,CASSYSRSSVNTEAFF,TGTGCCAGCAGTTACTCTCGGTCGTCCGTGAACACTGAAGCTTTCTTT
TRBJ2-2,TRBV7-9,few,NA,CASSIAGYSGELFF,TGTGCCAGCAGCATCGCAGGATACAGCGGGGAGCTGTTTTTT
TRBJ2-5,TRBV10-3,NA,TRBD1,CAISVDREETQYF,TGTGCCATCAGTGTCGACAGGGAAGAGACCCAGTACTTC
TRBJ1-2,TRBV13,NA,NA,CASSLGFRAKF,TGTGCCAGCAGCTTAGGTTTCCGGGCTAAATTC
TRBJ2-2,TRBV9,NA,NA,CASSPSRDRHTGELFF,TGTGCCAGCAGCCCTAGCCGAGACAGACACACCGGGGAGCTGTTTTTT
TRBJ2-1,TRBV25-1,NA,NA,CASSDYRRLGGEQFF,TGTGCCAGCAGTGACTACAGGCGTCTAGGTGGTGAGCAGTTCTTC
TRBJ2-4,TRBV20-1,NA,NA,CSARRGVKNIQYF,TGCAGTGCTAGAAGGGGGGTCAAAAACATTCAGTACTTC
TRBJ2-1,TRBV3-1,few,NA,CASSQDEDVSREQFF,TGTGCCAGCAGCCAAGATGAAGATGTGAGCAGGGAGCAGTTCTTC
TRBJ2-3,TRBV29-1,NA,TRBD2,CSVEGMDTGLAGVTDTQYF,TGCAGCGTTGAAGGAATGGACACGGGACTAGCGGGAGTAACAGATACGCAGTATTTT
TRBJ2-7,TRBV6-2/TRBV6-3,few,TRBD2,CASSLAAGAYEQYF,TGTGCCAGCAGCCTAGCAGCGGGAGCTTACGAGCAGTACTTC
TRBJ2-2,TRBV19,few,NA,CASSPPDGDNTGELFF,TGTGCCAGTAGTCCACCCGACGGAGATAACACCGGGGAGCTGTTTTTT
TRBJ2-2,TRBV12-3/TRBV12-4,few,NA,CASINTGELFF,TGTGCCAGCATTAACACCGGGGAGCTGTTTTTT
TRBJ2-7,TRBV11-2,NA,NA,CASSSGEQYF,TGTGCCAGCAGCTCCGGAGAGCAGTACTTC